These 20 T cell receptor beta chains share one sample of origin, sequenced in a study of blood T cell repertoires in COVID-19 (dated by TCRdb to between 2020 and 2021). Receptors were amplified or captured by the immunoSEQ multiplex PCR assay. TCRdb obtained this table from immuneACCESS and retained in-frame rearrangements with V and J assigned. These tables miss some clones; where compared with another copy, unresolved V genes account for less than half of the shortfall, and the remainder is unexplained. The sample table contains roughly 140,000 clones; only one count was recorded for roughly 88% of them. Approximately 7.1% of the sample comes from the top ten. The sequenced sample consisted of peripheral blood. All receptors come from a woman aged 45-59 years in a cohort sampled during active or convalescent COVID-19.

The J gene is TRBJ2-1, the V gene TRBV12-3 or TRBV12-4; 7 bases fit TRBD1. The V and J ends lost 6 bases and 10 bases, in that order; junction bases with no gene match: 3. CDR3 length: 11 amino acids. CDR3 nucleotide sequence: TGTGCCAGCAGGCAACAGGGGGAGCAGTTCTTC. It yields the protein CASRQQGEQFF.

The chain uses TRBV7-2 and TRBJ2-2; no reliable D call. Per the germline V gene, CDR1 is SGHTA and CDR2 is FQGNSA. V dropped 8 bases and J dropped 2 bases, with 9 bases sitting between them. CDR3 size: 13 residues. The DNA of the CDR3 is TGTGCCAGCTCTGGGCTTAACACCGGGGAGCTGTTTTTT. It translates to CASSGLNTGELFF.

The CDR3 DNA reads TGTGCCAGCAGGGGGACTAGCGGGGGGCGACAAGAGACCCAGTACTTC. Its translation is CASRGTSGGRQETQYF. The gene calls are TRBV7-2 and TRBJ2-5; 15 nucleotides align to TRBD2. Germline V gene lookup returns CDR1 SGHTA and CDR2 FQGNSA. The CDR3 is 16 amino acids. Trimming cost V 6 bases and J 2 bases; bases outside gene matches: 4.

About this clone: The same CDR3 also results from other DNA sequences found in this sample. This chain links TRBV7-2 with TRBJ2-3, with 7 bases lining up with TRBD1. Germline lookup yields CDR1 SGHTA and CDR2 FQGNSA. Trimming removed 4 bases from V and 4 bases from J; junction bases left unmatched: 2. This CDR3 is 13 amino acids long. The DNA of the CDR3 is TGTGCCAGCAGCTCCCAGGGGGCAGATACGCAGTATTTT. Translated, it gives CASSSQGADTQYF.

The V call is TRBV18, the J call TRBJ2-7; TRBD2 matches at 8 bases. V lost 0 bases to trimming and J lost 6 bases; unmatched junction nucleotides: 7. The CDR3 runs to 15 residues. Germline lookup yields CDR1 KGHSH and CDR2 LQKENI. The CDR3 sequence: CASSPPRTSPSEQYF. The CDR3 DNA reads TGTGCCAGCTCACCACCGAGGACTAGCCCTTCCGAGCAGTACTTC.

The sample holds one count of this clone. The chain uses TRBV18 and TRBJ1-2; maybe TRBD1 (6 bases). Trimming cost V 3 bases and J 4 bases, with 12 bases left between them. The CDR3 sequence is 14 residues long. Germline V gene sequence: CDR1 KGHSH, CDR2 LQKENI. The CDR3 DNA follows: TGTGCCAGCTCACCTGAAGGACAGAGCTATGGCTACACCTTC. Translating gives CASSPEGQSYGYTF.

This chain joins TRBV6-2 or TRBV6-3 and TRBJ2-1; 9 bases fit TRBD1. J was trimmed by 6 bases and V by 7 bases; bases with no gene match: 7. CDR3 size: 14 residues. Germline CDR1 is MNHEY and CDR2 is SVGEGT. The CDR3 nucleotides are TGTGCCAGCATCCCTACAGGGGGCCCCAATGAGCAGTTCTTC. Encoded protein: CASIPTGGPNEQFF.

V is TRBV25-1 and J is TRBJ1-5; TRBD1 might be the D (5 bases). The germline gives CDR1 MGHDK, CDR2 SYGVNS. The length of the CDR3 is 13 residues. Between the trimmed V and J ends, which lost 2 bases and 7 bases, there was a span of 9 bases. The CDR3 spells CASSEGGAQPQHF. CDR3 nucleotides: TGTGCCAGCAGTGAAGGTGGGGCGCAGCCCCAGCATTTT.

The V call is TRBV7-3, the J call TRBJ1-1; possibly TRBD1 for D (5 bases). The CDR3 is made up of 15 amino acids. In germline, CDR1 is SGHTA, CDR2 FQGTGA. V dropped 1 base and J dropped 6 bases, with 15 bases sitting between them. As DNA, the CDR3 is TGTGCCAGCAGCTTAAGATCGCAGGGATTACCTGAAGCTTTCTTT. It codes for CASSLRSQGLPEAFF.

V is TRBV5-1 and J is TRBJ2-2, with D perhaps TRBD1 (6 bases). The V and J ends lost 4 bases and 5 bases respectively, with 18 bases between them. This CDR3 is 16 amino acids long. CDR1 and CDR2 from the germline V gene are SGHRS and YFSETQ. The CDR3: CASSALQGRQTGELFF. In DNA form, the CDR3 reads TGCGCCAGCAGCGCCCTACAGGGACGGCAAACCGGGGAGCTGTTTTTT.

The chain joins TRBV11-2 to TRBJ1-1; no clear D gene. Trimming removed 3 bases at V and 1 base at J, with 9 bases between. Germline V gene lookup returns CDR1 SGHAT and CDR2 FQNNGV. This CDR3 has 14 amino acids. Here the CDR3 DNA reads TGTGCCAGCAGCTTCGGAGGGCAGAACACTGAAGCTTTCTTT. Translation gives CASSFGGQNTEAFF. The entire variable domain, with the rest obtained from reference TRBV11-2 and TRBJ1-1, is as follows: EAGVAQSPRYKIIEKRQSVAFWCNPISGHATLYWYQQILGQGPKLLIQFQNNGVVDDSQLPKDRFSAERLKGVDSTLKIQPAKLEDSAVYLCASSFGGQNTEAFFGQGTRLTVV.

The chain couples TRBV7-3 to TRBJ2-1, with 12 nucleotides matching TRBD1. The CDR3 is 15 residues long. The germline V gene has CDR1 SGHTA and CDR2 FQGTGA. V was clipped by 3 bases and J by 8 bases; unmatched bases: 5. CDR3 sequence (DNA): TGTGCCAGCAGCTTGGGCGGGACAGGGGGCCATGAGCAGTTCTTC. Protein: CASSLGGTGGHEQFF. The variable domain in full, with the rest retrieved from reference TRBV7-3 and TRBJ2-1, is GAGVSQTPSNKVTEKGKYVELRCDPISGHTALYWYRQSLGQGPEFLIYFQGTGAADDSGLPNDRFFAVRPEGSVSTLKIQRTERGDSAVYLCASSLGGTGGHEQFFGPGTRLTVL.

The J gene is TRBJ1-3, the V gene TRBV12-3 or TRBV12-4, with D possibly matching TRBD1 (6 bases). V was trimmed by 9 bases and J by 8 bases, leaving 14 bases between them. The CDR3 runs to 12 residues. The chain's CDR3 is CASQGKGDTIYF. The CDR3, as DNA: TGTGCCAGTCAGGGGAAAGGTGACACCATATATTTT.

This chain joins TRBV18 and TRBJ1-2, with D hard to call. Looked up from germline, CDR1 is KGHSH and CDR2 is LQKENI. V was trimmed by 3 bases and J by 5 bases, leaving 16 bases between them. The CDR3 spans 15 residues. In nucleotides, the CDR3 is TGTGCCAGCTCACCCCCCGCGGACTGGAGATATGGCTACACCTTC. Protein product: CASSPPADWRYGYTF. The variable domain in full, with the rest retrieved from reference TRBV18 and TRBJ1-2, is NAGVMQNPRHLVRRRGQEARLRCSPMKGHSHVYWYRQLPEEGLKFMVYLQKENIIDESGMPKERFSAEFPKEGPSILRIQQVVRGDSAAYFCASSPPADWRYGYTFGSGTRLTVV.

The chain couples TRBV15 to TRBJ2-2; 8 nucleotides align to TRBD1. Germline loops: CDR1 LNHNV, CDR2 YYDKDF (reference sequence). J lost 7 bases, V lost 3 bases, and 7 bases had no gene match. The CDR3 consists of 15 residues. CDR3 in amino acids: CATSSYRGWVGELFF. The CDR3, as DNA: TGTGCCACCAGCAGTTACAGGGGGTGGGTCGGGGAGCTGTTTTTT.

This clone was found a few times. The J gene is TRBJ1-6, the V gene TRBV30, with TRBD1 matching over 9 bases. V was clipped by 0 bases and J by 7 bases; unmatched bases: 10. Germline values: CDR1 GTSNPN, CDR2 SVGIG (reference sequence). The CDR3 is 17 amino acids. CDR3 amino acids: CAWSVSRTGGDNSPLHF. Written as DNA, the CDR3 is TGTGCCTGGAGTGTATCCCGTACAGGGGGCGACAATTCACCCCTCCACTTT.

The CDR3 here is CASSDWTGNSPLHF. The CDR3 nucleotides are TGTGCCAGCAGCGACTGGACAGGGAATTCACCCCTCCACTTT. The rearrangement uses TRBV7-9 and TRBJ1-6; 8 nucleotides match TRBD1. The CDR3 consists of 14 residues. V was pared by 5 bases and J by 7 bases, with 4 bases of the junction left unmatched. The germline gives CDR1 SEHNR, CDR2 FQNEAQ (reference sequence).

This sequence joins TRBV12-3 or TRBV12-4 and TRBJ1-2; 10 bases fit TRBD1. Trimming cost V 5 bases and J 6 bases; bases outside gene matches: 3. There are 13 residues in the CDR3. As DNA, the CDR3 is TGTGCCAGCAGTACAGACAGGGGGCATGGCTACACCTTC. It translates to CASSTDRGHGYTF.

The chain employs TRBV6-5 and TRBJ1-1; a weak D match, TRBD1 (5 bases). The V gene lost 0 bases and the J gene lost 4 bases, with 15 bases spanning the gap. Germline V gene sequence: CDR1 MNHEY, CDR2 SVGAGI. CDR3 length: 16 amino acids. CDR3 residues: CASSYSISRRGTEAFF. The CDR3 bases are TGTGCCAGCAGTTACTCGATCTCGAGGAGGGGCACTGAAGCTTTCTTT.

The chain has TRBV24-1 and TRBJ2-7; TRBD1 matches 7 bases. Losses at the gene ends were 3 bases for V and 0 bases for J; bases not matched to a gene: 4. Germline-derived CDR1 and CDR2 are KGHDR and SFDVKD. The CDR3 consists of 15 residues. This chain's CDR3 is CATSDPGQISYEQYF. CDR3 sequence (DNA): TGTGCCACCAGTGATCCGGGACAGATCTCCTACGAGCAGTACTTC.